These T cell receptor beta chains were read from a single sample in a study of graft-versus-host responses after intestinal transplantation. What these receptors recognize is not known. Profiled with immunoSEQ multiplex PCR; TCRdb holds only in-frame clones, not every one. The sample records 90,000 to 130,000 clones, 93% being singletons. The sequences come from unstimulated CD8+ T cells sorted from spleen or lymph node cells, collected before intestinal transplant. The origin of the receptors is a human donor who received an intestinal transplant. CDR3s include the opening cysteine and the closing phenylalanine or tryptophan. Each record gives: J gene, V gene, clone size, D gene, CDR3 protein, CDR3 DNA. D genes are given only for firm matches. A clone size is listed for some rows: how often the clone was seen (once, few, many), or a class if it is expanded.

J gene: TRBJ2-2; V gene: TRBV27; clone size: NA; D gene: NA; CDR3 protein: CASRRGLTGELFF; CDR3 DNA: TGTGCCAGCAGGAGGGGCCTCACCGGGGAGCTGTTTTTT
J gene: TRBJ2-3; V gene: TRBV5-1; clone size: once; D gene: TRBD2; CDR3 protein: CASSLFGTSGTDTQYF; CDR3 DNA: TGCGCCAGCAGCCTCTTCGGGACTAGCGGGACAGATACGCAGTATTTT
J gene: TRBJ1-1; V gene: TRBV5-4; clone size: NA; D gene: NA; CDR3 protein: CASSLEDNTEAFF; CDR3 DNA: TGTGCCAGCAGCTTGGAAGATAACACTGAAGCTTTCTTT
J gene: TRBJ2-1; V gene: TRBV2; clone size: NA; D gene: TRBD1; CDR3 protein: CASSERGPSYNEQFF; CDR3 DNA: TGTGCCAGCAGTGAAAGGGGGCCGTCGTACAATGAGCAGTTCTTC
J gene: TRBJ2-6; V gene: TRBV9; clone size: NA; D gene: TRBD1; CDR3 protein: CASSVDRAGANVLTF; CDR3 DNA: TGTGCCAGCAGCGTTGACAGGGCCGGGGCCAACGTCCTGACTTTC
J gene: TRBJ2-7; V gene: TRBV28; clone size: NA; D gene: NA; CDR3 protein: CASFGGANEQYF; CDR3 DNA: TGTGCCAGCTTCGGGGGCGCGAACGAGCAGTACTTC
J gene: TRBJ2-7; V gene: TRBV25-1; clone size: NA; D gene: NA; CDR3 protein: CASSEYLVNEQYF; CDR3 DNA: TGTGCCAGCAGTGAATATTTGGTCAACGAGCAGTACTTC
J gene: TRBJ2-7; V gene: TRBV13; clone size: NA; D gene: NA; CDR3 protein: CASSPALSYEQYF; CDR3 DNA: TGTGCCAGCAGCCCCGCACTGTCCTACGAGCAGTACTTC
J gene: TRBJ2-1; V gene: TRBV7-7; clone size: NA; D gene: NA; CDR3 protein: CASSPSTTRRDEQFF; CDR3 DNA: TGTGCTAGCAGCCCTTCTACAACCCGCCGGGATGAGCAGTTCTTC
J gene: TRBJ2-1; V gene: TRBV27; clone size: NA; D gene: TRBD1; CDR3 protein: CASSKAGGDNEQFF; CDR3 DNA: TGTGCCAGCTCGAAAGCAGGGGGTGACAATGAGCAGTTCTTC
J gene: TRBJ2-7; V gene: TRBV6-5; clone size: NA; D gene: NA; CDR3 protein: CASSERAPYEQYF; CDR3 DNA: TGTGCCAGCAGTGAACGAGCACCCTACGAGCAGTACTTC
J gene: TRBJ2-5; V gene: TRBV7-2; clone size: NA; D gene: NA; CDR3 protein: CASGLGKTQYF; CDR3 DNA: TGTGCCAGCGGCTTGGGAAAGACCCAGTACTTC
J gene: TRBJ1-4; V gene: TRBV7-2; clone size: NA; D gene: TRBD1; CDR3 protein: CASSFPRDRVEKLFF; CDR3 DNA: TGTGCCAGCAGCTTTCCCCGGGACAGGGTCGAAAAACTGTTTTTT
J gene: TRBJ1-1; V gene: TRBV29-1; clone size: NA; D gene: NA; CDR3 protein: CSVLPGPEAFF; CDR3 DNA: TGCAGCGTTTTGCCGGGACCTGAAGCTTTCTTT
J gene: TRBJ2-7; V gene: TRBV27; clone size: NA; D gene: TRBD1; CDR3 protein: CASSLAGGGYEQYF; CDR3 DNA: TGTGCCAGCAGTTTAGCAGGGGGTGGCTACGAGCAGTACTTC
J gene: TRBJ2-7; V gene: TRBV7-2; clone size: NA; D gene: TRBD2; CDR3 protein: CASSQQLAGGYEQYF; CDR3 DNA: TGTGCCAGCAGCCAGCAACTAGCGGGGGGATACGAGCAGTACTTC
J gene: TRBJ1-5; V gene: TRBV6-5; clone size: NA; D gene: NA; CDR3 protein: CASSESGFVAQHF; CDR3 DNA: TGTGCCAGCAGTGAAAGTGGGTTCGTGGCCCAGCATTTT
J gene: TRBJ2-7; V gene: TRBV4-1; clone size: NA; D gene: NA; CDR3 protein: CASSQSHSSVAYEQYF; CDR3 DNA: TGCGCCAGCAGCCAATCCCACTCTAGCGTAGCCTACGAGCAGTACTTC
J gene: TRBJ2-7; V gene: TRBV2; clone size: NA; D gene: TRBD2; CDR3 protein: CASSEKGPGLGSYEQYF; CDR3 DNA: TGTGCCAGCAGTGAAAAAGGACCGGGACTAGGGTCCTACGAGCAGTACTTC
J gene: TRBJ2-1; V gene: TRBV6-4; clone size: NA; D gene: NA; CDR3 protein: CASSDSATPYNEQFF; CDR3 DNA: TGTGCCAGCAGTGACTCGGCGACGCCCTACAATGAGCAGTTCTTC
J gene: TRBJ2-1; V gene: TRBV30; clone size: NA; D gene: NA; CDR3 protein: CAWSAHRYEQFF; CDR3 DNA: TGTGCCTGGAGTGCCCATAGGTATGAGCAGTTCTTC
J gene: TRBJ1-5; V gene: TRBV28; clone size: NA; D gene: TRBD1; CDR3 protein: CASTHRTGGNSNQPQHF; CDR3 DNA: TGTGCCAGCACCCATCGGACAGGGGGAAATAGCAATCAGCCCCAGCATTTT
J gene: TRBJ2-7; V gene: TRBV13; clone size: NA; D gene: TRBD1; CDR3 protein: CASSPYRGQRYEQYF; CDR3 DNA: TGTGCCAGCAGCCCCTACAGGGGGCAGAGGTACGAGCAGTACTTC
J gene: TRBJ2-7; V gene: TRBV10-2; clone size: NA; D gene: NA; CDR3 protein: CASSSPTVSRF; CDR3 DNA: TGCGCCAGCAGTTCCCCCACGGTCAGTCGGTTC
J gene: TRBJ2-3; V gene: TRBV7-3; clone size: NA; D gene: TRBD1; CDR3 protein: CASSLGTGSKDTQYF; CDR3 DNA: TGTGCCAGCAGCTTAGGGACAGGCTCCAAAGATACGCAGTATTTT
J gene: TRBJ1-4; V gene: TRBV25-1; clone size: NA; D gene: NA; CDR3 protein: CASTHGARSRLFF; CDR3 DNA: TGTGCCAGTACACACGGGGCCAGGAGTCGGCTGTTTTTT
J gene: TRBJ1-1; V gene: TRBV6-5; clone size: NA; D gene: NA; CDR3 protein: CASSYAGLMNTEAFF; CDR3 DNA: TGTGCCAGCAGTTACGCCGGACTTATGAACACTGAAGCTTTCTTT
J gene: TRBJ2-5; V gene: TRBV6-5; clone size: NA; D gene: NA; CDR3 protein: CASTPRAQYF; CDR3 DNA: TGTGCCAGCACCCCCCGGGCCCAGTACTTC
J gene: TRBJ1-1; V gene: TRBV7-6; clone size: NA; D gene: TRBD1; CDR3 protein: CASSPGGGGTEAFF; CDR3 DNA: TGTGCCAGCAGCCCAGGGGGCGGCGGCACTGAAGCTTTCTTT
J gene: TRBJ2-1; V gene: TRBV28; clone size: once; D gene: NA; CDR3 protein: CASSPDLGSYNEQFF; CDR3 DNA: TGTGCCAGCAGTCCTGACTTGGGTTCCTACAATGAGCAGTTCTTC
J gene: TRBJ2-1; V gene: TRBV9; clone size: NA; D gene: TRBD2; CDR3 protein: CASSGLLAGVNEQFF; CDR3 DNA: TGTGCCAGCAGCGGCCTACTTGCGGGAGTTAATGAGCAGTTCTTC
J gene: TRBJ2-7; V gene: TRBV13; clone size: NA; D gene: TRBD2; CDR3 protein: CASSLRTSGTYEQYF; CDR3 DNA: TGTGCCAGCAGCCTAAGGACTAGCGGGACTTACGAGCAGTACTTC
J gene: TRBJ2-7; V gene: TRBV5-4; clone size: NA; D gene: NA; CDR3 protein: CASRSTGTAYEQYF; CDR3 DNA: TGTGCCAGCAGGTCAACCGGGACGGCCTACGAGCAGTACTTC
J gene: TRBJ2-1; V gene: TRBV13; clone size: NA; D gene: NA; CDR3 protein: CASSLRTYNEQFF; CDR3 DNA: TGTGCCAGCAGCTTACGGACCTACAATGAGCAGTTCTTC
J gene: TRBJ2-1; V gene: TRBV27; clone size: NA; D gene: TRBD2; CDR3 protein: CASSRAGGGYNEQFF; CDR3 DNA: TGTGCCAGCAGTCGAGCGGGAGGGGGCTACAATGAGCAGTTCTTC
J gene: TRBJ2-7; V gene: TRBV18; clone size: NA; D gene: TRBD1; CDR3 protein: CASSLTDGTGVGEQYF; CDR3 DNA: TGTGCCAGCTCACTTACGGACGGAACAGGGGTTGGAGAGCAGTACTTC
J gene: TRBJ2-7; V gene: TRBV5-1; clone size: NA; D gene: NA; CDR3 protein: CASVDSSYEQYF; CDR3 DNA: TGCGCCAGCGTGGACTCATCCTACGAGCAGTACTTC
J gene: TRBJ1-1; V gene: TRBV19; clone size: NA; D gene: NA; CDR3 protein: CASSFGQMNTEAFF; CDR3 DNA: TGTGCCAGTAGTTTTGGACAGATGAACACTGAAGCTTTCTTT
J gene: TRBJ2-1; V gene: TRBV28; clone size: NA; D gene: NA; CDR3 protein: CASSLERANEQFF; CDR3 DNA: TGTGCCAGCAGTTTAGAGAGGGCTAATGAGCAGTTCTTC
J gene: TRBJ2-1; V gene: TRBV5-1; clone size: NA; D gene: NA; CDR3 protein: CASSGRDMSSYNEQFF; CDR3 DNA: TGCGCCAGCAGCGGACGGGACATGAGCTCCTACAATGAGCAGTTCTTC
J gene: TRBJ2-1; V gene: TRBV7-8; clone size: NA; D gene: NA; CDR3 protein: CASSLFRISDNEQFF; CDR3 DNA: TGTGCCAGCAGCTTATTCCGAATTAGCGACAATGAGCAGTTCTTC
J gene: TRBJ2-2; V gene: TRBV7-6; clone size: once; D gene: TRBD2; CDR3 protein: CASSLASREKGGELFF; CDR3 DNA: TGTGCCAGCAGCTTAGCATCGCGGGAGAAGGGCGGGGAGCTGTTTTTT
J gene: TRBJ1-1; V gene: TRBV27; clone size: NA; D gene: NA; CDR3 protein: CASRPGRGMNTEAFF; CDR3 DNA: TGTGCCAGCAGGCCTGGGAGGGGCATGAACACTGAAGCTTTCTTT
J gene: TRBJ2-7; V gene: TRBV7-2; clone size: NA; D gene: NA; CDR3 protein: CASSQDHRLVFEADEQYF; CDR3 DNA: TGTGCCAGCAGCCAAGATCACCGACTAGTATTTGAGGCGGACGAGCAGTACTTC
J gene: TRBJ2-3; V gene: TRBV28; clone size: NA; D gene: TRBD2; CDR3 protein: CASSLFGGRRDTDTQYF; CDR3 DNA: TGTGCCAGCAGTTTATTCGGCGGGAGACGAGACACAGATACGCAGTATTTT
J gene: TRBJ2-7; V gene: TRBV7-2; clone size: NA; D gene: TRBD1; CDR3 protein: CASSSTGDEQYF; CDR3 DNA: TGTGCCAGCAGCTCGACAGGGGACGAGCAGTACTTC
J gene: TRBJ2-2; V gene: TRBV7-9; clone size: NA; D gene: NA; CDR3 protein: CASSFVVAEDTGELFF; CDR3 DNA: TGTGCCAGCAGCTTCGTAGTAGCGGAGGACACCGGGGAGCTGTTTTTT
J gene: TRBJ2-7; V gene: TRBV6-1; clone size: NA; D gene: TRBD1; CDR3 protein: CAGGQAYEQYF; CDR3 DNA: TGTGCCGGGGGACAGGCCTACGAGCAGTACTTC
J gene: TRBJ1-4; V gene: TRBV28; clone size: NA; D gene: TRBD1; CDR3 protein: CASSPPGTVNEKLFF; CDR3 DNA: TGTGCCAGCAGCCCCCCCGGGACAGTTAATGAAAAACTGTTTTTT
J gene: TRBJ2-7; V gene: TRBV19; clone size: NA; D gene: NA; CDR3 protein: CATRDTLSYEQYF; CDR3 DNA: TGTGCCACACGGGACACCCTATCCTACGAGCAGTACTTC
J gene: TRBJ1-1; V gene: TRBV7-6; clone size: NA; D gene: NA; CDR3 protein: CASSLPPGAGTEAFF; CDR3 DNA: TGTGCCAGCAGCTTACCTCCGGGGGCGGGCACTGAAGCTTTCTTT